The 9 T cell receptor beta chains presented below share a single source sample, sequenced in a study of regulatory T cells. General study findings and limits: Regulatory T cells from CD3G-deficient patients were less diverse than autologous conventional CD4+ cells and control regulatory cells.

The primer mix had 52 TRBV and 13 TRBJ primers. Repertoires were generated with immunoSEQ multiplex PCR, while TCRdb's copy carries only in-frame clones and drops some. The sample carries a few thousand clones, 90% to 95% recorded once. The antigens these receptors bind are not known. The sequencing input was CD4+ Tregs sorted from blood. The receptors shown here come from a person aged 18 to 29 with CD3G deficiency.

This clone was seen a single time. The gene calls are TRBV6-1 and TRBJ1-2; no firm D call. Trimming removed 2 bases from V and 4 bases from J, with 8 bases in between. Germline CDR1 MNHNS, CDR2 SASEGT. The CDR3 totals 13 residues. The CDR3 nucleotides read TGTGCCAGCAGTGAATCGGGCTTCTATGGCTACACCTTC. It encodes CASSESGFYGYTF.

This chain joins TRBV15 and TRBJ2-7; maybe TRBD2 (6 bases). Germline assignment: CDR1 LNHNV and CDR2 YYDKDF (reference sequence). V was pared by 3 bases and J by 7 bases, with 7 bases between. The CDR3 contains 11 residues. The CDR3 protein is CATSREGEQYF. CDR3 nucleotides: TGTGCCACCAGCAGGGAGGGGGAGCAGTACTTC.

The V and J genes are TRBV28 and TRBJ1-5; weak D call: TRBD1 (5 bases). Germline V gene data show CDR1 as MDHEN and CDR2 as SYDVKM. With 5 bases removed from V and 7 bases from J, the gap between germline ends came to 12 bases. This CDR3 contains 13 residues. CDR3 sequence (DNA): TGTGCCAGCAGTCCTGACAGTGGACAGCCCCAGCATTTT. Protein product: CASSPDSGQPQHF.

The rearrangement links TRBV11-2 to TRBJ1-6; 7 bases match TRBD1. Germline values: CDR1 SGHAT, CDR2 FQNNGV. J gave up 1 base and V 5 bases, and 2 bases lay outside the gene matches. CDR3 size: 15 residues. CDR3: CASSRDSSYNSPLHF. CDR3 in DNA: TGTGCCAGCAGCCGGGACAGTTCCTATAATTCACCCCTCCACTTT.

The chain links TRBV5-1 to TRBJ2-2; D is undetermined. Per germline, CDR1 SGHRS and CDR2 YFSETQ. CDR3 length: 12 residues. V dropped 0 bases and J dropped 7 bases, with 4 bases sitting between them. The CDR3, as DNA: TGCGCCAGCAGCTTGGTTGGCGGGGAGCTGTTTTTT. It encodes CASSLVGGELFF.

The chain carries TRBV28 and TRBJ2-2; no definite D call. From germline, CDR1 is MDHEN and CDR2 SYDVKM. The CDR3 spans 14 residues. Between the trimmed V and J ends, which lost 6 bases and 4 bases, there was a span of 12 bases. CDR3 amino acids: CASSKSYTTGELFF. CDR3 DNA sequence: TGTGCCAGCAGCAAATCTTATACCACCGGGGAGCTGTTTTTT.

This clone has only one observation. This chain uses TRBV28 with TRBJ2-6, with D perhaps TRBD1 (6 bases). Germline V gives CDR1 MDHEN, CDR2 SYDVKM. The V and J ends lost 6 bases and 12 bases respectively, with 18 bases between them. The CDR3 covers 14 residues. The CDR3 spells CASSRTGLGGVLTF. The CDR3 DNA is TGTGCCAGCAGCCGAACAGGGTTAGGGGGCGTCCTGACTTTC. Based on the CDR3 plus reference TRBV28 and TRBJ2-6, the full variable domain is DVKVTQSSRYLVKRTGEKVFLECVQDMDHENMFWYRQDPGLGLRLIYFSYDVKMKEKGDIPEGYSVSREKKERFSLILESASTNQTSMYLCASSRTGLGGVLTFGAGSRLTVL.

The chain has TRBV5-1 and TRBJ1-1; maybe TRBD1 (6 bases). The V and J ends lost 4 bases and 1 base respectively, with 11 bases between them. This CDR3 comprises 14 residues. Germline CDR1 and CDR2: SGHRS and YFSETQ. In DNA form, the CDR3 reads TGCGCCAGCAGCCTACAGGGCCCGAACACTGAAGCTTTCTTT. Translated: CASSLQGPNTEAFF. Together with reference TRBV5-1 and TRBJ1-1, the CDR3 gives the full variable domain: KAGVTQTPRYLIKTRGQQVTLSCSPISGHRSVSWYQQTPGQGLQFLFEYFSETQRNKGNFPGRFSGRQFSNSRSEMNVSTLELGDSALYLCASSLQGPNTEAFFGQGTRLTVV.

This clone was seen just once. J is TRBJ2-1 and V is TRBV7-9; D is undetermined. Germline V gene data show CDR1 as SEHNR and CDR2 as FQNEAQ (reference sequence). CDR3 size: 13 residues. V lost 4 bases and J lost 1, with 5 bases in between. The CDR3: CASSSGSYNEQFF. CDR3 bases: TGTGCCAGCAGCTCCGGGTCCTACAATGAGCAGTTCTTC. Full variable domain (missing parts from reference TRBV7-9 and TRBJ2-1): DTGVSQNPRHKITKRGQNVTFRCDPISEHNRLYWYRQTLGQGPEFLTYFQNEAQLEKSRLLSDRFSAERPKGSFSTLEIQRTEQGDSAMYLCASSSGSYNEQFFGPGTRLTVL.